This T cell receptor (beta chain) was profiled in a study of blood T cell repertoires in COVID-19. Overall study: Specimens from acute and convalescent COVID-19 originated in the United States, Italy and Spain. In each case, the material was cDNA or gDNA derived from T cells, B-cell-depleted T cells, or PBMCs.

Some clones are missing from TCRdb's copy, which holds only in-frame ones; the method was immunoSEQ multiplex PCR. The table has approximately 250,000 clones, 70% to 90% seen once; the top ten hold approximately 9%. The study drew participants aged about 18 to 90 years from around 24 US areas. Germline values: CDR1 SGHTA, CDR2 FQGNSA. CDR3 length: 16 amino acids. V was cut by 4 bases and J by 3 bases, with 18 bases left in between. The chain is built from TRBV7-2 and TRBJ1-2; D is perhaps TRBD1 (5 bases). The clonotype comes from a woman aged 45-59 years with acute COVID-19. The sample taken for sequencing was PBMCs or T cells enriched from blood (not recorded which). CDR3: CASSSWGDLDDYGYTF. The DNA of the CDR3 is TGTGCCAGCAGCTCCTGGGGGGACTTGGACGACTATGGCTACACCTTC.